The 11 T cell receptor beta chains below come from one sample, sequenced in a study of glioma-infiltrating T cells. The iRepertoire nested amplicon-rescue multiplex PCR amplified TCR alpha and beta CDR3s from RNA. TCRdb ran MiXCR on the multiplex PCR reads and lists one entry per CDR3 protein. The sample has about 89,000 distinct CDR3 sequences, around 23% seen once. Source material: glioma tissue, nonneoplastic brain tissue, or PBMCs (not recorded which). The receptors derive from a human donor with low-grade glioma or glioblastoma, undergoing nonglioma brain surgery, or in good health (not recorded which).

The J gene is TRBJ2-3, the V gene TRBV5-1, with 9 bases that match TRBD1. V was clipped by 2 bases and J by 5 bases; unmatched bases: 6. From germline, CDR1 is SGHRS and CDR2 YFSETQ. CDR3 length: 15 amino acids. CDR3 nucleotide sequence: TGCGCCAGCAGCTTCGGACAGGGGCGGAAAGATACGCAGTATTTT. Its translation is CASSFGQGRKDTQYF. Supplemented by reference TRBV5-1 and TRBJ2-3, the full variable domain reads KAGVTQTPRYLIKTRGQQVTLSCSPISGHRSVSWYQQTPGQGLQFLFEYFSETQRNKGNFPGRFSGRQFSNSRSEMNVSTLELGDSALYLCASSFGQGRKDTQYFGPGTRLTVL.

Turning to this clonotype: One end of the junction varies from germline; a read error may be responsible. This sequence joins TRBV6-2 or TRBV6-3 and TRBJ1-1, with D perhaps TRBD1 (5 bases). The CDR3 length is 14 residues. The germline CDR1 and CDR2 sequences are MNHEY and SVGEGT. In nucleotides, the CDR3 is TGTGCCGGCAGTTACCAGGGTTTTAGAACTAAAGCTTTCTTT. Amino acid sequence: CAGSYQGFRTKAFF.

This clonotype was counted ten times or more. The chain's CDR3 is CASSSLDREETQYF. The CDR3 nucleotides are TGCGCCAGCAGCTCATTGGACAGGGAAGAGACCCAGTACTTC. This chain joins TRBV5-1 and TRBJ2-5, with 8 bases fitting TRBD1. Germline CDR1 is SGHRS and CDR2 is YFSETQ. V was pared by 3 bases and J by 3 bases, with 4 bases of the junction left unmatched. The length of the CDR3 is 14 residues.

This clonotype was picked up many times. The chain joins TRBV2 to TRBJ1-2; D may be TRBD1 (5 bases). Trimming took 2 bases from V and 5 from J, leaving 9 bases between them. Germline V gene sequence: CDR1 SNHLY, CDR2 FYNNEI. This CDR3 is 13 amino acids long. The chain's CDR3 is CASSERDPYGYTF. The CDR3 DNA follows: TGTGCCAGCAGTGAACGGGACCCATATGGCTACACCTTC.

The sample holds many counts of this clonotype. The V and J genes are TRBV7-9 and TRBJ1-1; D gene unclear. Germline-derived CDR1 and CDR2 are SEHNR and FQNEAQ (reference sequence). This CDR3 region has 13 residues. Deletions cut 2 bases from V and 11 bases from J, with 15 bases between. For the CDR3, the DNA is TGTGCCAGCAGCTTAATTTATGAGGGTGCGGCTTTCTTT. It translates to CASSLIYEGAAFF.

This clonotype was detected only a few times. The chain recombines TRBV12-3 or TRBV12-4 with TRBJ2-5; 8 bases are shared with TRBD2. The CDR3 is made up of 14 amino acids. The V gene end was trimmed by 5 bases and the J gene end by 4 bases; junction bases not matched to a gene: 6. Written as DNA, the CDR3 is TGTGCCAGCAGTCGAGCCGGGAGGGCAGAGACCCAGTACTTC. As protein: CASSRAGRAETQYF.

This clonotype was seen many times. The V and J genes are TRBV6-2 or TRBV6-3 and TRBJ1-1; D perhaps matches TRBD1 (5 bases). Trimming removed 6 bases at V and 2 bases at J, with 13 bases between. This CDR3 has 14 residues. Per the germline V gene, CDR1 is MNHEY and CDR2 is SVGEGT. CDR3 nucleotides: TGTGCCAGCAGGCCCTTGAGGACAAACACTGAAGCTTTCTTT. This encodes CASRPLRTNTEAFF.

This clonotype occurred many times. The chain recombines TRBV19 with TRBJ2-3; D not certain. The CDR3 consists of 13 residues. V dropped 5 bases and J dropped 6 bases, with 12 bases sitting between them. The germline CDR1 and CDR2 sequences are LNHDA and SQIVND (reference sequence). The CDR3 DNA sequence: TGTGCCAGTAGTGCCCAACAAGACGATACGCAGTATTTT. This encodes CASSAQQDDTQYF.

This clonotype has a count of ten or more. This chain links TRBV6-1 with TRBJ1-5; no definite D call. Looked up from germline, CDR1 is MNHNS and CDR2 is SASEGT. This CDR3 comprises 13 residues. V lost 4 bases, J lost 1 base, and 5 bases lay in between. In nucleotides, the CDR3 is TGTGCCAGCAGTGTGACCAGCAATCAGCCCCAGCATTTT. The encoded protein is CASSVTSNQPQHF.

The CDR3 protein is CASSQVNVPAEAFF. CDR3 DNA sequence: TGTGCCAGCAGCCAAGTAAATGTTCCCGCTGAAGCTTTCTTT. The V and J genes are TRBV14 and TRBJ1-1, with no clear D. Germline assignment: CDR1 SGHDN and CDR2 FVKESK. Trimming removed 1 base from V and 6 bases from J, with 12 bases in between. This CDR3 contains 14 residues.

This clonotype was counted ten times or more. The V and J genes are TRBV6-6 and TRBJ2-2; no clear D gene. The V and J ends lost 0 bases and 7 bases respectively, with 12 bases between them. Germline loops: CDR1 MNHNY, CDR2 SVGAGI (reference sequence). CDR3 length: 15 amino acids. The CDR3 sequence is CASSYSRQASGELFF. The CDR3 nucleotides read TGTGCCAGCAGTTACTCGAGGCAGGCAAGCGGGGAGCTGTTTTTT.